This T cell receptor beta chain was sequenced for a study of blood T cells in healthy people across ages. Peripheral blood samples of roughly 9.9 milliliters were drawn from each donor. The authors isolated at least 6 million PBMCs per sample. Whole-study results and caveats: It was not possible, with unsorted PBMCs, to conclusively compare naive and antigen-experienced cells.

This clonotype was found a few times. Its antigen is still unknown. A second PCR, run for roughly 7 to 11 cycles, used a sample-barcoded 5' primer plus a J-beta primer mix. A tag from a template-switch adaptor with 12 random nucleotides marked each cDNA molecule. From the 5' RACE reads, TCRdb called clonotypes with MiXCR, one entry per CDR3 protein. The table includes approximately 1,000,000 distinct CDR3 sequences, less than 50% detected once. The CDR3 runs to 16 residues. Germline CDR1 DFQATT, CDR2 SNEGSKA (reference sequence). The ends were cut back, 0 bases at V and 0 bases at J, with 14 bases in the middle.

The V gene is TRBV20-1, the J gene TRBJ2-5; weak D call: TRBD2 (5 bases). What was sequenced was blood. The clonotype comes from a woman in her sixties or seventies in good health. CDR3 amino acids: CSARDRLFGNQETQYF. The CDR3 coding sequence is TGCAGTGCTAGAGATAGACTTTTCGGGAACCAAGAGACCCAGTACTTC.